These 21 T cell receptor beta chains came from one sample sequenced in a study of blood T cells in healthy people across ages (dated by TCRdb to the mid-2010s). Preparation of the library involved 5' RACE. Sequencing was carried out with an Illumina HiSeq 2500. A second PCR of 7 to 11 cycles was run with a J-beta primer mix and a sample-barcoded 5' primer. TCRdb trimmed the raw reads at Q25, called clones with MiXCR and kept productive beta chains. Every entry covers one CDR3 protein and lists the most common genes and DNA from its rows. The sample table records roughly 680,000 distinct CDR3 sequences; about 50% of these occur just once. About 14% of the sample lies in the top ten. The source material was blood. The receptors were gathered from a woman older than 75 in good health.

CDR3 in amino acids: CASSKDGLAGGKPEGSTDTQYF. In nucleotides, the CDR3 is TGTGCCAGCAGCAAAGACGGACTAGCGGGGGGAAAACCTGAGGGGAGCACAGATACGCAGTATTTT. The rearrangement uses TRBV11-2 and TRBJ2-3; TRBD2 matches at 14 bases. CDR3 size: 22 residues. In germline, CDR1 is SGHAT, CDR2 FQNNGV. With 5 bases clipped from V and 0 bases from J, the junction kept 19 bases outside the gene matches.

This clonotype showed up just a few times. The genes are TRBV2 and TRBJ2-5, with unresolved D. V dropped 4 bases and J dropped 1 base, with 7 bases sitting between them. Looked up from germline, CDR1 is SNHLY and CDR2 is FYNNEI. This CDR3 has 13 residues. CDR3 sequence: CASSGNSQETQYF. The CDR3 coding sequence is TGTGCCAGCAGTGGGAACAGCCAAGAGACCCAGTACTTC.

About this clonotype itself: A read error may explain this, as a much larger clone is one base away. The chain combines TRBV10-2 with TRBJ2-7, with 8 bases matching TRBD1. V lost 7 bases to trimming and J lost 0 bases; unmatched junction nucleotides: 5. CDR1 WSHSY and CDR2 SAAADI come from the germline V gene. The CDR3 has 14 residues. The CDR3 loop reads CASIRDRSSYEQYF. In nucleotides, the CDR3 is TGCGCCAGCATTAGGGACAGGAGCTCCTACGAGCAGTACTTC.

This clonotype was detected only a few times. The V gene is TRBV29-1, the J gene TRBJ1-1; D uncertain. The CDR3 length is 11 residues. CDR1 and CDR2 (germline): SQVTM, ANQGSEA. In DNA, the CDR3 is TGCAGTTGGAGGCAGGAGACTGAAGCTTTCTTT. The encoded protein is CSWRQETEAFF.

The CDR3 region has the DNA TGCAGTGCGAGGACAGGGGCCCACAATCAGCCCCAGCATTTT. Amino acids: CSARTGAHNQPQHF. V and J are TRBV20-1 and TRBJ1-5; TRBD1 aligns across 9 bases. In germline, CDR1 is DFQATT, CDR2 SNEGSKA (reference sequence). Trimming at V came to 6 bases and at J to 3 bases, leaving 6 bases not matched to a gene. The CDR3 covers 14 residues.

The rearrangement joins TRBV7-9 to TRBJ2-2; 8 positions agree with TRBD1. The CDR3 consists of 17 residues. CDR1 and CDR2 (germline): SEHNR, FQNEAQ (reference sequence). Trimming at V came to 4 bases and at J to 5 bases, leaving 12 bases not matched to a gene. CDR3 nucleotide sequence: TGTGCCAGCAGCTCTTCGAGACCGGACAGGGCAACCGGGGAGCTGTTTTTT. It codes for CASSSSRPDRATGELFF.

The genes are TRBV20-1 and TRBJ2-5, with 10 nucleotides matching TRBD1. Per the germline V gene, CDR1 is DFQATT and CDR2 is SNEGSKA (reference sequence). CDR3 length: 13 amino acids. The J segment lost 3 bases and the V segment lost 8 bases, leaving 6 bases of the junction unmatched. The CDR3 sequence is CSTEGQGKETQYF. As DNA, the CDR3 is TGCAGTACGGAGGGACAGGGGAAAGAGACCCAGTACTTC.

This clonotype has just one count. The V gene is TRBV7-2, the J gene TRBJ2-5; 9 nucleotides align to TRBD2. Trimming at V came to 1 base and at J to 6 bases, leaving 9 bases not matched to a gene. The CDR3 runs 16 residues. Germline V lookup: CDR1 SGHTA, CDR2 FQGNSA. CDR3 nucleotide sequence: TGTGCCAGCAGCTTAGGCCAGGCCGCTAGCGGGAAGACCCAGTACTTC. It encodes CASSLGQAASGKTQYF. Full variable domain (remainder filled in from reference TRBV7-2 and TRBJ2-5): GAGVSQSPSNKVTEKGKDVELRCDPISGHTALYWYRQSLGQGLEFLIYFQGNSAPDKSGLPSDRFSAERTGGSVSTLTIQRTQQEDSAVYLCASSLGQAASGKTQYFGPGTRLLVL.

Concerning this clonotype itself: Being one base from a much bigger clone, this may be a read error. The CDR3 here is CASSPRWVYGYTF. Here the CDR3 DNA reads TGTGCCAGCAGCCCGCGGTGGGTCTATGGCTACACCTTC. This chain links TRBV7-2 with TRBJ1-2; D call uncertain. V was shortened by 5 bases and J by 4 bases, with 11 bases between the two germline ends. This CDR3 contains 13 residues. Germline V gene sequence: CDR1 SGHTA, CDR2 FQGNSA.

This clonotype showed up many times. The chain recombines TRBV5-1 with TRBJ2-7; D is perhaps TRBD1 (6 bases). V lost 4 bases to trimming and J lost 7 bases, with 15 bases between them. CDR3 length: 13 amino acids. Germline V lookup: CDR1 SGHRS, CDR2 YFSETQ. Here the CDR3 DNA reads TGCGCCAGCAGCCATAACCAGGGGCGGGAGCAGTACTTC. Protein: CASSHNQGREQYF.

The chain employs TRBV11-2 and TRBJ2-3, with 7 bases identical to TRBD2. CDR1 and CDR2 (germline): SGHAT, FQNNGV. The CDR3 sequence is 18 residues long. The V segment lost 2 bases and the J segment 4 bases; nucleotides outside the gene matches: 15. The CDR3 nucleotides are TGTGCCAGCAGCTTAAGCCCGTGGGAGGGGCGGGAGTCAGATACGCAGTATTTT. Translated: CASSLSPWEGRESDTQYF.

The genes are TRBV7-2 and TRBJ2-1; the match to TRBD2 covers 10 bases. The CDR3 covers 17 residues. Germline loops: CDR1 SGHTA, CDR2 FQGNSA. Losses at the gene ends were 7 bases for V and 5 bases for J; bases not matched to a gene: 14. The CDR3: CASTPWLTAGGNNEQFF. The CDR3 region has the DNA TGTGCCAGCACCCCTTGGTTGACAGCGGGAGGGAACAATGAGCAGTTCTTC.

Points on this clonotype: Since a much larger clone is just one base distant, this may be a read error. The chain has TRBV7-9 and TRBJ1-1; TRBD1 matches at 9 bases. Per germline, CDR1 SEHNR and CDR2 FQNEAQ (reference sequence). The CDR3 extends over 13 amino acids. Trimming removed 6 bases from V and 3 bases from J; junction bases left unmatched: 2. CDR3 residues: CASRGTGHTEAFF. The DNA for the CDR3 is TGTGCCAGCAGGGGGACAGGGCACACTGAAGCTTTCTTT.

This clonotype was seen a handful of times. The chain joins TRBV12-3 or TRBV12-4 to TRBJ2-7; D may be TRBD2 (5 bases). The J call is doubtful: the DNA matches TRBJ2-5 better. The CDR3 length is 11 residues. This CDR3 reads CASSAGGTQYF. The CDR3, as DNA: TGTGCCAGCAGTGCAGGAGGGACCCAGTACTTC.

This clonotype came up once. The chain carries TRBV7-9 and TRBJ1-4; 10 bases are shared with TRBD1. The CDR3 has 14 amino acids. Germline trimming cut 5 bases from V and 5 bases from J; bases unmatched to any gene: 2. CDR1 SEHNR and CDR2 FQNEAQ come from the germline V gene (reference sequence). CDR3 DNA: TGTGCCAGCAGCACGGACAGGGGGAATGAAAAACTGTTTTTT. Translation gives CASSTDRGNEKLFF. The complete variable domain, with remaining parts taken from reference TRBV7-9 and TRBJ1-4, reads DTGVSQNPRHKITKRGQNVTFRCDPISEHNRLYWYRQTLGQGPEFLTYFQNEAQLEKSRLLSDRFSAERPKGSFSTLEIQRTEQGDSAMYLCASSTDRGNEKLFFGSGTQLSVL.

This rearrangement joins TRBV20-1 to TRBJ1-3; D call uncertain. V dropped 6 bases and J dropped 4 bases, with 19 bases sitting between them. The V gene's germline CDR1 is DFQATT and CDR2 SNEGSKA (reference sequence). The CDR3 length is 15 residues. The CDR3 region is CSAPSSREFGNTIYF. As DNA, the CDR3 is TGCAGTGCCCCCTCCTCAAGGGAGTTCGGAAACACCATATATTTT.

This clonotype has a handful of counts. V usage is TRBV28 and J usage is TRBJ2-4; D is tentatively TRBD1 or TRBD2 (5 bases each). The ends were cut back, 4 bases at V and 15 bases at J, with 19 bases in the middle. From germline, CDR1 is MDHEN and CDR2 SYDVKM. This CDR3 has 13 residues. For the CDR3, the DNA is TGTGCCAGCAGTTCCCCGGGACCGCCCCAGACGTACTTC. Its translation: CASSSPGPPQTYF.

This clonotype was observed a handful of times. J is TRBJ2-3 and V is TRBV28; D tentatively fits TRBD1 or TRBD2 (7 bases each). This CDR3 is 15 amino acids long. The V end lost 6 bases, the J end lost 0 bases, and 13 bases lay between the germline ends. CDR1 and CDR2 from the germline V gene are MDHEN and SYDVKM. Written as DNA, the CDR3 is TGTGCCAGCAGCCCAGGGGGGGTGAGCACAGATACGCAGTATTTT. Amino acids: CASSPGGVSTDTQYF.

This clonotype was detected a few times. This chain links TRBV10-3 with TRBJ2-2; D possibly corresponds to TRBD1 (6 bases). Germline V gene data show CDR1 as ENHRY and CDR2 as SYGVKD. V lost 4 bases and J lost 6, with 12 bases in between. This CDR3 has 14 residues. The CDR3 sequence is CAISGGRESGELFF. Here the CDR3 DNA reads TGTGCCATCAGTGGGGGGCGAGAGTCCGGGGAGCTGTTTTTT.

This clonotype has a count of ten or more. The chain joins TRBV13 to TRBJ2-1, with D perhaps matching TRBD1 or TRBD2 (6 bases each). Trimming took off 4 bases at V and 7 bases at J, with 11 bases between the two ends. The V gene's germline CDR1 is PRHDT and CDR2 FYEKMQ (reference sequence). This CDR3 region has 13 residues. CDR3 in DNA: TGTGCCAGCAGCTGGGGGGCCCATAATGAGCAGTTCTTC. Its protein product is CASSWGAHNEQFF.

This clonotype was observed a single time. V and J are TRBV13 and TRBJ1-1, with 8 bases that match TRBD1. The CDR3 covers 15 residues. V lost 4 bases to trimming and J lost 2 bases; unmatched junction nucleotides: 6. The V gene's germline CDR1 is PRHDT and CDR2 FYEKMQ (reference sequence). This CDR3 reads CASSSPTGENTEAFF. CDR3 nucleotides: TGTGCCAGCAGCTCCCCGACAGGGGAAAACACTGAAGCTTTCTTT.